The 24 T cell receptor beta chains in this list originate from one sample, sequenced in a study of identical twins. A single record per CDR3 protein comes from TCRdb applying MiXCR to the 5' RACE reads. The table records 420,000 or so distinct CDR3 sequences, 15% to 20% of them present only once. Sequencing was done on a sample of naive T cells sorted from blood. These receptors all come from a man aged 45 to 65 in good health.

Ten or more counts support this clonotype. The J gene is TRBJ2-3, the V gene TRBV10-3; D ambiguous. Trimming removed 3 bases from V and 4 bases from J, with 2 bases in between. The CDR3 is 11 amino acids. The V gene's germline CDR1 is ENHRY and CDR2 SYGVKD. The CDR3 spells CAISDSDTQYF. CDR3 nucleotides: TGTGCCATCAGTGATTCAGATACGCAGTATTTT.

This clonotype has just a few counts. The J gene is TRBJ2-7, the V gene TRBV5-1; 11 bases fit TRBD1. The CDR3 is made up of 15 amino acids. CDR1 is SGHRS and CDR2 is YFSETQ in the germline V gene. V was clipped by 0 bases and J by 3 bases; unmatched bases: 2. CDR3 region: CASSLGGTGGYEQYF. CDR3 DNA: TGCGCCAGCAGCTTGGGCGGGACAGGGGGCTACGAGCAGTACTTC.

The chain carries TRBV6-1 and TRBJ1-2, with 7 bases identical to TRBD1. CDR3 length equals 15 residues. V was clipped by 6 bases and J by 4 bases; unmatched bases: 11. Germline CDR1 and CDR2: MNHNS and SASEGT. The CDR3, as DNA: TGTGCCAGCAGACCAACAGGGGCCGGGAGCTATGGCTACACCTTC. This sequence encodes CASRPTGAGSYGYTF.

This clonotype occurred a few times. The chain uses TRBV18 and TRBJ2-2; perhaps TRBD1 as D (6 bases). The CDR3 is 16 residues long. Trimming shortened V by 1 base and J by 5 bases, and 14 bases separated the two germline ends. Germline-derived CDR1 and CDR2 are KGHSH and LQKENI. This chain's CDR3 is CASSPLQRRGTGELFF. CDR3 nucleotide sequence: TGTGCCAGCTCACCACTACAAAGAAGGGGGACCGGGGAGCTGTTTTTT.

A few counts support this clonotype. The chain has TRBV28 and TRBJ2-5; 10 bases are shared with TRBD1. The J segment lost 5 bases and the V segment lost 4 bases, leaving 10 bases of the junction unmatched. The CDR3 runs to 16 residues. Germline V gives CDR1 MDHEN, CDR2 SYDVKM. The CDR3 sequence is CASSSHSDRGYETQYF. CDR3 sequence (DNA): TGTGCCAGCAGTTCTCACTCGGACAGGGGGTACGAGACCCAGTACTTC.

The genes are TRBV5-1 and TRBJ2-7; 12 bases fit TRBD2. Germline V gene data show CDR1 as SGHRS and CDR2 as YFSETQ. The CDR3 spans 15 residues. The ends lost 2 bases at V and 5 bases at J; junction bases unmatched: 5. CDR3 in DNA: TGCGCCAGCAGCTTTCGACTAGCGGGAGTCAACGAGCAGTACTTC. This gives the protein CASSFRLAGVNEQYF.

This clonotype has at least ten counts. The CDR3 DNA reads as TGTGCCAGCAGCTTATCTAGCGGAGCCTTCAAGCAGTACTTC. This translates into CASSLSSGAFKQYF. This chain connects TRBV7-6 to TRBJ2-7; 7 positions match TRBD2. Per the germline V gene, CDR1 is SGHVS and CDR2 is FNYEAQ. Trimming took 2 bases from V and 8 from J; bases not matched to a gene: 9. This CDR3 has 14 amino acids. Full variable domain (missing parts from reference TRBV7-6 and TRBJ2-7): GAGVSQSPRYKVTKRGQDVALRCDPISGHVSLYWYRQALGQGPEFLTYFNYEAQQDKSGLPNDRFSAERPEGSISTLTIQRTEQRDSAMYRCASSLSSGAFKQYFGPGTRLTVT.

The chain uses TRBV20-1 and TRBJ2-1; D gene ambiguous. Trimming took 0 bases from V and 7 from J, leaving 22 bases between them. This CDR3 is 17 amino acids long. Germline CDR1 is DFQATT and CDR2 is SNEGSKA (reference sequence). CDR3 coding DNA: TGCAGTGCTAGAGATGTTAGGGTTCCTAGTGGGCTGAATGAGCAGTTCTTC. Its protein is CSARDVRVPSGLNEQFF.

This clonotype turned up a few times. The chain has TRBV4-2 and TRBJ1-5, with TRBD1 matching over 9 bases. The CDR3 sequence is 16 residues long. V shed 0 bases and J 10 bases; nucleotides not matched to a gene: 10. CDR1 LGHNA and CDR2 YNFKEQ come from the germline V gene. The CDR3 sequence: CASSQDSRTGVNPQHF. The DNA of the CDR3 is TGTGCCAGCAGCCAAGATAGTCGGACAGGGGTCAACCCCCAGCATTTT.

This clonotype was seen only a few times. The J gene is TRBJ2-1, the V gene TRBV12-3 or TRBV12-4; D remains ambiguous. The CDR3 spans 15 residues. The V and J ends lost 6 bases and 6 bases respectively, with 18 bases between them. For the CDR3, the DNA is TGTGCCAGCAGCATAAAACGGACGGTGGGCAATGAGCAGTTCTTC. This gives the protein CASSIKRTVGNEQFF.

This clonotype was seen many times. V usage is TRBV29-1 and J usage is TRBJ2-1; TRBD1 might be the D (6 bases). CDR1 is SQVTM, CDR2 ANQGSEA, per germline. The CDR3 is made up of 12 amino acids. The germline V and J ends were trimmed by 8 bases and 4 bases, with 12 bases remaining between them. CDR3 in amino acids: CSTGQLYNEQFF. DNA for the CDR3: TGCAGCACTGGACAGCTTTACAATGAGCAGTTCTTC.

The chain links TRBV10-3 to TRBJ2-7, with 8 bases that match TRBD1. From germline, CDR1 is ENHRY and CDR2 SYGVKD. V trimming: 10 bases; J trimming: 7 bases; junction bases outside the gene matches: 9. CDR3 length: 12 residues. CDR3 coding DNA: TGTGCCAGCACCGGGACAGGCGGGGAGCAGTACTTC. It codes for CASTGTGGEQYF.

The chain joins TRBV20-1 to TRBJ2-3, with D maybe TRBD2 (6 bases). Germline V gene lookup returns CDR1 DFQATT and CDR2 SNEGSKA (reference sequence). Trimming left V 3 bases short and J 0 bases short, with 13 bases between. This CDR3 has 15 residues. CDR3 in DNA: TGCAGTGCTAGTAGAGGCGGGGCCAGCACAGATACGCAGTATTTT. Translation: CSASRGGASTDTQYF.

The rearrangement links TRBV12-3 or TRBV12-4 to TRBJ1-1; D unresolved. CDR3 length: 14 amino acids. V was shortened by 2 bases and J by 2 bases, with 9 bases between the two germline ends. The CDR3 loop reads CASSLSVSNTEAFF. Written as DNA, the CDR3 is TGTGCCAGCAGTTTATCAGTCAGTAACACTGAAGCTTTCTTT.

The table lists this clonotype with a few counts. In nucleotides, the CDR3 is TGTGCCAGCAGCTTGAATGTGTGGAACACCGGGGAGCTGTTTTTT. It codes for CASSLNVWNTGELFF. The chain joins TRBV5-6 to TRBJ2-2; no clear D. CDR1 is SGHDT and CDR2 is YYEEEE in the germline V gene. V dropped 1 base and J dropped 1 base, with 8 bases sitting between them. The CDR3 consists of 15 residues.

The rearrangement uses TRBV18 and TRBJ1-1; possible D gene TRBD1, 5 bases. This CDR3 has 14 amino acids. The V end lost 8 bases, the J end lost 3 bases, and 16 bases lay between the germline ends. The germline CDR1 and CDR2 sequences are KGHSH and LQKENI. Here the CDR3 reads CASLFGARDTEAFF. The CDR3 DNA reads as TGTGCCAGCCTATTCGGGGCGCGGGACACTGAAGCTTTCTTT.

V and J are TRBV5-1 and TRBJ2-5; D ambiguous. Germline V CDR1 and CDR2: SGHRS, YFSETQ. Trimming pared 4 bases from V and 5 bases from J, leaving 15 bases between. The CDR3 consists of 14 residues. The CDR3 protein is CASSPVVLTETQYF. The CDR3 DNA follows: TGCGCCAGCAGCCCGGTCGTTCTGACTGAGACCCAGTACTTC.

Points on this clonotype: A single base separates this from a much larger clone, so it may be a read error. The J gene is TRBJ1-1, the V gene TRBV6-5; no firm D call. Between the trimmed V and J ends, which lost 8 bases and 2 bases, there was a span of 15 bases. Per germline, CDR1 MNHEY and CDR2 SVGAGI. This CDR3 is built from 14 residues. Here the CDR3 DNA reads TGTGCCAGCGGTTCAAGGAGAAACAACACTGAAGCTTTCTTT. Protein product: CASGSRRNNTEAFF.

This clonotype was picked up many times. The rearrangement links TRBV20-1 to TRBJ2-3; D is perhaps TRBD1 (5 bases). The length of the CDR3 is 17 residues. The V gene lost 3 bases and the J gene lost 1 base, with 20 bases spanning the gap. Germline CDR1 and CDR2: DFQATT and SNEGSKA (reference sequence). CDR3 region: CSASGQGFAVGTDTQYF. The DNA of the CDR3 is TGCAGTGCTAGCGGTCAGGGTTTCGCAGTCGGCACAGATACGCAGTATTTT.

This chain links TRBV4-1 with TRBJ1-1, with a weak D call TRBD1 (5 bases). V was trimmed by 0 bases and J by 5 bases, leaving 16 bases between them. Germline CDR1 MGHRA, CDR2 YSYEKL. This CDR3 has 16 residues. CDR3 in DNA: TGCGCCAGCAGCCAAGATTGGGCGGGGCGCGAAACTGAAGCTTTCTTT. It is translated as CASSQDWAGRETEAFF.

The V call is TRBV12-3 or TRBV12-4, the J call TRBJ2-1, with 9 bases that match TRBD2. The CDR3 contains 16 residues. V lost 3 bases and J lost 4; bases outside the gene matches: 7. CDR3 loop: CASSLGLAPPYNEQFF. CDR3 nucleotide sequence: TGTGCCAGCAGTTTGGGACTAGCCCCACCTTACAATGAGCAGTTCTTC.

Concerning this clonotype: At one end the junction does not follow the germline gene, possibly because of a read error. The J gene is TRBJ2-5, the V gene TRBV11-2; 12 bases match TRBD2. Germline CDR1 reads SGHAT; CDR2 reads FQNNGV. There are 15 residues in the CDR3. CDR3 in DNA: TGTGCCAGCAGCTTAAGACTAGCGGGAGCCGAGACCCAGTGCTTC. Encoded protein: CASSLRLAGAETQCF.

V is TRBV27 and J is TRBJ1-4; TRBD1 might be the D (6 bases). CDR1 and CDR2 (germline): MNHEY, SMNVEV (reference sequence). V lost 6 bases, J lost 3 bases, and 17 bases lay in between. There are 16 residues in the CDR3. The CDR3 DNA follows: TGTGCCAGCAGGATGGACGGGGGGCTGGCTAATGAAAAACTGTTTTTT. Protein: CASRMDGGLANEKLFF.

This chain connects TRBV3-1 to TRBJ1-1; no definite D call. This CDR3 has 13 residues. Germline assignment: CDR1 LGHDT and CDR2 YNNKEL (reference sequence). V lost 5 bases to trimming and J lost 2 bases, with 9 bases between them. The CDR3 sequence: CASSAPSNTEAFF. CDR3 DNA: TGTGCCAGCAGCGCACCAAGCAACACTGAAGCTTTCTTT.